One and the same sample provided the 21 T cell receptor beta chains below, sequenced in a study of T cell repertoires in cytomegalovirus infection. Each CDR3 protein is one row after TCRdb ran MiXCR on the reads. The data show 630,000 or so distinct CDR3 sequences, approximately 25% seen once. Sequencing input: CD8+ T cells from PBMCs. The receptors come from a human donor in good health (CMV status not recorded). Some clones in this sample may be carry-over from other donors' samples.

The chain has TRBV3-1 and TRBJ1-1; D is uncertain. CDR3 length: 14 residues. Deletions cut 5 bases from V and 6 bases from J, with 16 bases between. Germline V lookup: CDR1 LGHDT, CDR2 YNNKEL (reference sequence). This chain's CDR3 is CASSFRRGPAEAFF. In DNA, the CDR3 is TGTGCCAGCAGCTTCCGCCGAGGGCCGGCTGAAGCTTTCTTT.

This clonotype was seen ten or more times. The chain carries TRBV28 and TRBJ1-3, with D possibly TRBD1 on 5 matching bases. CDR1 MDHEN and CDR2 SYDVKM come from the germline V gene. V was clipped by 3 bases and J by 0 bases, with 9 bases between them. The CDR3 consists of 15 residues. CDR3 residues: CASSFAGLSGNTIYF. The CDR3 DNA sequence: TGTGCCAGCAGTTTCGCGGGGCTCTCTGGAAACACCATATATTTT.

CDR3 region: CSVETGDQETQYF. CDR3 nucleotides: TGCAGCGTTGAAACAGGGGACCAAGAGACCCAGTACTTC. The gene calls are TRBV29-1 and TRBJ2-5, with TRBD1 matching over 7 bases. Trimming at V came to 2 bases and at J to 0 bases, leaving 0 bases not matched to a gene. The CDR3 contains 13 residues. Germline CDR1 is SQVTM and CDR2 is ANQGSEA.

With respect to this clonotype: Given a much more abundant clone one base away, this may be a read error. The genes are TRBV7-2 and TRBJ2-7; tentatively, D is TRBD1 or TRBD2 (5 bases each). Germline-derived CDR1 and CDR2 are SGHTA and FQGNSA. The CDR3 runs 15 residues. This chain's CDR3 is CVSSLALGAPYEQYF. In DNA, the CDR3 is TGTGTCAGCAGCTTAGCACTCGGGGCCCCCTACGAGCAGTACTTC.

V and J are TRBV4-1 and TRBJ2-7; 7 bases line up with TRBD1. V gave up 5 bases and J gave up 3 bases; unmatched junction bases: 7. This CDR3 comprises 14 residues. Germline-derived CDR1 and CDR2 are MGHRA and YSYEKL. The CDR3: CASSIITGDYEQYF. DNA for the CDR3: TGCGCCAGCAGCATTATTACAGGGGACTACGAGCAGTACTTC.

J is TRBJ1-1 and V is TRBV11-2; D is uncertain. Deletions cut 0 bases from V and 3 bases from J, with 11 bases between. Germline CDR1 reads SGHAT; CDR2 reads FQNNGV. The CDR3 is 15 residues long. This CDR3 reads CASSLEVFGDTEAFF. CDR3 nucleotide sequence: TGTGCCAGCAGCTTAGAGGTCTTTGGGGACACTGAAGCTTTCTTT.

This clonotype has at least ten counts. The chain couples TRBV7-9 to TRBJ2-1, with a possible D match to TRBD2 (5 bases). Germline assignment: CDR1 SEHNR and CDR2 FQNEAQ (reference sequence). V was cut by 1 base and J by 6 bases, with 10 bases left in between. This CDR3 has 14 residues. The CDR3 DNA is TGTGCCAGCAGCTTAGAACTAGTAGTCAATGAGCAGTTCTTC. Translation: CASSLELVVNEQFF.

Comment on this clonotype: This sequence may be a read error, since a much larger clone differs from it by one base. The DNA of the CDR3 is TGTGCCAACAGTTCCTATACAGAGCCGAGTTTGGACGAGCAGTACGTC. As protein: CANSSYTEPSLDEQYV. The chain employs TRBV5-6 and TRBJ2-7; D is unclear. The ends were cut back, 9 bases at V and 5 bases at J, with 27 bases in the middle. Germline values: CDR1 SGHDT, CDR2 YYEEEE. The CDR3 extends over 16 amino acids.

In this sample, this clonotype turned up a few times. The CDR3 is CASSSRFPKADTQYF. The CDR3 region has the DNA TGTGCCAGCAGCTCGCGATTCCCAAAGGCAGATACGCAGTATTTT. This chain uses TRBV7-6 with TRBJ2-3; D call uncertain. The V and J ends lost 4 bases and 4 bases respectively, with 15 bases between them. The germline CDR1 and CDR2 sequences are SGHVS and FNYEAQ. This CDR3 is 15 amino acids long.

This clonotype was seen more than once but under ten times. The chain combines TRBV29-1 with TRBJ1-2; 7 nucleotides match TRBD1. Germline V CDR1 and CDR2: SQVTM, ANQGSEA. Unmatched junction bases numbered 4, after V lost 4 bases and J lost 5 bases. The CDR3 extends over 12 amino acids. The CDR3 bases are TGCAGCGTTGTGGGACAGCCATATGGCTACACCTTC. Translation: CSVVGQPYGYTF.

The chain is built from TRBV6-6 and TRBJ2-3; the D gene could be TRBD1 or TRBD2 (6 bases each). Trimming pared 5 bases from V and 2 bases from J, leaving 14 bases between. Germline loops: CDR1 MNHNY, CDR2 SVGAGI (reference sequence). CDR3 length: 15 amino acids. The CDR3 loop reads CASSRRDTLTDTQYF. The CDR3 nucleotides are TGTGCCAGCAGTAGGCGGGACACCCTCACAGATACGCAGTATTTT.

Ten or more counts support this clonotype. This chain connects TRBV12-3 or TRBV12-4 to TRBJ1-5; 9 positions match TRBD1. The CDR3 is made up of 14 amino acids. V gave up 5 bases and J gave up 7 bases; unmatched junction bases: 6. The CDR3 protein is CASSRTGVGQPQHF. The DNA of the CDR3 is TGTGCCAGCAGTCGGACAGGGGTGGGCCAGCCCCAGCATTTT.

The table lists this clonotype with many counts. The chain uses TRBV15 and TRBJ1-3, with D uncertain. Germline V lookup: CDR1 LNHNV, CDR2 YYDKDF (reference sequence). This CDR3 contains 14 residues. Between the trimmed V and J ends, which lost 4 bases and 0 bases, there was a span of 7 bases. The CDR3 protein is CATSTHNSGNTIYF. CDR3 sequence (DNA): TGTGCCACCAGCACCCATAACTCTGGAAACACCATATATTTT.

In its sample, this clonotype was seen a few times. This rearrangement joins TRBV28 to TRBJ2-7; D might be TRBD1 or TRBD2, each matching 5 bases. Germline assignment: CDR1 MDHEN and CDR2 SYDVKM. V lost 5 bases and J lost 5, with 16 bases in between. The CDR3 consists of 14 residues. The chain's CDR3 is CASSNGAGLNEQYV. CDR3 nucleotide sequence: TGTGCCAGCAGTAACGGGGCAGGGCTGAACGAGCAGTACGTC.

This clonotype is a singleton in its sample. The rearrangement uses TRBV11-3 and TRBJ2-1, with TRBD1 matching 12 bases. The CDR3 runs to 19 residues. Germline V CDR1 and CDR2: SGHNT, YENEEA. V shed 4 bases and J 6 bases; nucleotides not matched to a gene: 16. DNA of the CDR3: TGTGCCAGCAGCTCCGGGGTTAGTTGGGGACAGGGGGCCCCCAATGAGCAGTTCTTC. Translated, it gives CASSSGVSWGQGAPNEQFF.

This clonotype was seen at least ten times. The chain recombines TRBV28 with TRBJ1-1, with D possibly TRBD1 on 5 matching bases. V shed 7 bases and J shed 1 base, with 10 bases lying between them. CDR1 is MDHEN and CDR2 is SYDVKM in the germline V gene. This CDR3 is built from 13 residues. The CDR3, as DNA: TGTGCCAGCACCGGGGGGGGGAACACTGAAGCTTTCTTT. Encoded protein: CASTGGGNTEAFF. Combining the CDR3 with reference TRBV28 and TRBJ1-1 gives the whole variable domain DVKVTQSSRYLVKRTGEKVFLECVQDMDHENMFWYRQDPGLGLRLIYFSYDVKMKEKGDIPEGYSVSREKKERFSLILESASTNQTSMYLCASTGGGNTEAFFGQGTRLTVV.

The chain is built from TRBV27 and TRBJ2-3; D possibly corresponds to TRBD2 (5 bases). The V and J ends lost 5 bases and 3 bases respectively, with 15 bases between them. CDR3 length equals 15 residues. The germline V gene has CDR1 MNHEY and CDR2 SMNVEV (reference sequence). The CDR3 region has the DNA TGTGCCAGCAGTCCTACAACCCTAGCAACAGATACGCAGTATTTT. Translated, it gives CASSPTTLATDTQYF.

This clonotype was counted many times. The chain links TRBV7-8 to TRBJ2-3; 15 bases align to TRBD2. The CDR3 spans 16 residues. J was trimmed by 2 bases and V by 6 bases; bases with no gene match: 3. Germline values: CDR1 SGHVS, CDR2 FQNEAQ. The CDR3 nucleotides are TGTGCCAGCAGTGGACTAGCGGGGGGGATCACAGATACGCAGTATTTT. This translates into CASSGLAGGITDTQYF.

Written as DNA, the CDR3 is TGTGCCAGCAGTGGGACACCAGTCTACAATGAGCAGTTCTTC. It is translated as CASSGTPVYNEQFF. The chain combines TRBV6-1 with TRBJ2-1; TRBD1 might be the D (5 bases). In germline, CDR1 is MNHNS, CDR2 SASEGT. This CDR3 region has 14 residues. The V end was cut by 4 bases, the J end by 3 bases, with 10 bases between.

In DNA form, the CDR3 reads TGTGCCAGCAGACCATCTAACAGGGGATCGAACAATGAGCAGTTCTTC. Amino acids: CASRPSNRGSNNEQFF. The chain employs TRBV6-5 and TRBJ2-1, with 7 bases fitting TRBD1. The CDR3 loop spans 16 amino acids. The germline V gene has CDR1 MNHEY and CDR2 SVGAGI. V was pared by 6 bases and J by 5 bases, with 13 bases of the junction left unmatched.

The rearrangement uses TRBV3-1 and TRBJ1-6, with 8 bases that match TRBD1. The trim removed 0 bases at V and 8 bases at J, leaving 0 bases unmatched. CDR3 length: 14 amino acids. The germline V gene encodes CDR1 LGHDT and CDR2 YNNKEL (reference sequence). The CDR3 loop is CASSQDRGHSPLHF. In DNA, the CDR3 is TGTGCCAGCAGCCAAGACAGGGGGCATTCACCCCTCCACTTT.